This TCR beta chain derives from a study of shared clonotypes between healthy human individuals (dated by TCRdb to 2019 to 2021). In the study overall: The cohort included a few men and two women between 18 and 49 years of age. Per donor, three plates each were used for CD4 naive and CD4 memory, two for CD8 naive, and one for CD8 memory. To estimate repertoire size and how much clonotype sharing occurs between individuals, the study deeply sequenced the blood TCR repertoires of roughly 5 healthy adults. To increase sequencing depth and limit assay-specific biases, different laboratories used diverse techniques to prepare libraries and sequence TCR repertoires. Between about 0.9 and 10 billion PBMCs per donor were obtained by leukapheresis.

Donors were healthy HIV-negative adults with no recently reported acute infections or vaccinations. Every donor was a Caucasian adult residing in Nashville, Tennessee, USA. CD4+ T cells were enriched by magnetic negative selection, after which naive cells were positively selected on CD45RA and the negative fraction was taken as the memory subset. Blood was obtained by leukapheresis, after which PBMCs were separated by Ficoll-Histopaque density gradient centrifugation and cryopreserved in liquid nitrogen vapor phase. Analytical flow cytometry was used to check the purity and quantity of every magnetically sorted T cell population. Genomic DNA was isolated from each sorted fraction and quantified by UV absorbance on a Nanodrop 2000c. Overall study outcomes, separate from this receptor: Clonotypes shared by all four sorted-subset donors showed higher generation probabilities than non-shared clonotypes. Because the study included only a small number of donors, the genetic and exposure-history diversity represented was limited. Estimated clonotype richness was generally larger for naive than for memory subsets. Sampling was restricted to blood, and TCR repertoires in tissues likely differ from the TCR repertoires found in blood. Incomplete sequencing was indicated by rarefaction of sorted-subset datasets, despite the large sequencing depth. When a handful of donors were compared, the shared fraction of clonotypes was 5% to 6.5% for naive CD4, about 4% for naive CD8, more than 2% for memory CD4, and 0.35% to 0.5% for memory CD8. Pairwise subsampling led to the expectation that sequencing depth would affect the degree of clonotype sharing among donors.

As encoded in the germline V gene, CDR1 is SGDLS while CDR2 is YYNGEE. The V and J ends are trimmed by 0 bases and 2 bases, leaving 4 bases between them. The CDR3 numbers 13 residues from cysteine through phenylalanine. Kept here is only the CDR3 DNA, which spans 39 bases and is read in frame from base 1. Regarding this clone: The antigen it binds to is not known. Within one base of it there is no much larger clone, and no base qualities were kept. The identical CDR3 is also encoded by other nucleotide sequences in the sample.

Using the deep immunoSEQ assay, multiplex PCR amplified TCR CDR3 regions from genomic DNA. Extracted genomic DNA from each cell subset was distributed evenly across all wells of several immunoSEQ 96-well plates, and each plate was treated as a replicate. For sorted subsets, each replicate PCR was loaded with around 200 ng genomic DNA, equivalent to 25,000 to 35,000 T cell genomes. The purified libraries were quantified using a Qubit 3.0 fluorometer, sized with a Bioanalyzer 2100, and then quantified again using the KAPA Library Quantification kit. A separate single-read 150-cycle Illumina NextSeq 550 flow cell was used to sequence each immunoSEQ 96-well plate. Under the source paper's analysis protocol: Because only junctional sequences without quality scores were contained in the immunoSEQ output, filtering matching that applied to full-length reads could not be performed. Sequences were annotated with PyIR, a Python wrapper for IgBLAST v1.9, and V/J genes and CDR3 were assigned using IMGT germline references. Reads were filtered out if the reads had weak V/J assignments (E-value above 1e-6), no CDR3, stop codons, out-of-frame junctions, or ambiguous translated residues. V3J clonotypes were defined by identical inferred V gene, J gene, and CDR3 amino acid sequence. Percentage overlap between repertoires was calculated by dividing the number of shared unique clonotypes by the size of the smaller repertoire. Three approaches were used to assess repertoire richness: RTK rarefaction, the Chao1 estimator, and Recon v2.1 estimates of unobserved clonotypes. For all TCRbeta clonotypes obtained by the gDNA method from several donors, generation probabilities were computed with OLGA. TCRdb took over this immuneACCESS table, retaining in-frame rearrangements with V and J assigned. Such tables are incomplete; in checked studies, under half of the missing clones stem from an unresolved V gene, and the remainder is unexplained. V, J and clone size derive from that table, while D and trimming were established from the DNA sequence. For this sample the table gives 2 million to 3 million clones, of which roughly nine tenths were detected only once. The top ten hold around 0.15% of the sample.

Sequenced material: naive CD4+ T cells sorted from blood. The cell subset or site label for this specimen denotes: CD45RA+ positively selected. The TCR comes from a man between 18 and 35 years old in good health. The V and J segments used are TRBV9 and TRBJ2-3; the D gene assignment is ambiguous. The base sequence is TGTGCCAGCAGCGTAGTTGCCACAGATACGCAGTATTTT. Its protein reads: CASSVVATDTQYF.